The TCR beta chain under discussion was sequenced for a study of OX40 agonist ivuxolimab in advanced cancers. Blood draws occurred at baseline, cycle 4 day 1, and cycle 7 day 1. The repertoire was sequenced with immunoSEQ multiplex PCR; TCRdb's copy has only in-frame clones and lacks some. This sample has some 90,000 clones; 87% occur once, and the top ten carry 4.5% to 5.5%. There are 13 residues in the CDR3. Deletions cut 0 bases from V and 1 base from J, with 4 bases between. The V gene's germline CDR1 is SGDLS and CDR2 YYNGEE. Study-level results: Expanded clones tended on average to be more numerous among CD8+ T cells than CD4+. People who partly responded at 0.1-3.0 mg/kg had some of the least clonal expansion seen.

Regarding this clone: The antigen is undetermined. The sample contains more than one DNA sequence encoding this CDR3.

The chain links TRBV9 to TRBJ1-1; D not certain. The clonotype was recovered from an adult with an advanced solid tumor such as melanoma, head and neck, liver or kidney cancer. The input for sequencing was CD4+ or CD8+ T cells sorted from blood, taken in a trial of the OX40 agonist ivuxolimab. CDR3 region: CASSVAANTEAFF. For the CDR3, the DNA is TGTGCCAGCAGCGTAGCCGCGAACACTGAAGCTTTCTTT.